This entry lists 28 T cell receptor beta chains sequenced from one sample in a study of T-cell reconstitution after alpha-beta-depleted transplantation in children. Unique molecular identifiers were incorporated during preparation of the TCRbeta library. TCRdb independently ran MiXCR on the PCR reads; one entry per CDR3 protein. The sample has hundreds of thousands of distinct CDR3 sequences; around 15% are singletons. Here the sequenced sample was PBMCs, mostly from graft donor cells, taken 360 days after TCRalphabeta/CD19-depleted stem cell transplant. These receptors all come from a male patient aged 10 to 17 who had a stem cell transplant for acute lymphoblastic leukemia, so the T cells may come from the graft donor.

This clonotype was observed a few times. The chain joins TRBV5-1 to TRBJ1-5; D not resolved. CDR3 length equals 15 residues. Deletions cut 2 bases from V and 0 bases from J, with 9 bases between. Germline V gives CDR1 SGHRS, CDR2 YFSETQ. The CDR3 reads CASSLRENSNQPQHF. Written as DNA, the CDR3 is TGCGCCAGCAGCTTAAGGGAGAATAGCAATCAGCCCCAGCATTTT.

Written as DNA, the CDR3 is TGCAGCGTCACAGGGGTGGGGGGCTACACCTTC. Translated, it gives CSVTGVGGYTF. The genes are TRBV29-1 and TRBJ1-2; 7 nucleotides line up with TRBD1. CDR3 length: 11 residues. With V trimmed by 6 bases and J by 8 bases, 6 bases remained unmatched. The V gene's germline CDR1 is SQVTM and CDR2 ANQGSEA.

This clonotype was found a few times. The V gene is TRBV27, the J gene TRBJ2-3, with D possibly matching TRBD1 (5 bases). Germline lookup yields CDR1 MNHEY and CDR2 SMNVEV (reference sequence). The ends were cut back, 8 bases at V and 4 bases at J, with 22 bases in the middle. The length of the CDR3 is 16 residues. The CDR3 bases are TGTGCCAGCTTATCCTATGCTGGGGCGACGGCAGATACGCAGTATTTT. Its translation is CASLSYAGATADTQYF.

The CDR3 protein is CASSLTGLGDYEQYF. CDR3 sequence (DNA): TGTGCCAGCAGCTTAACAGGACTAGGAGACTACGAGCAGTACTTC. The rearrangement uses TRBV7-3 and TRBJ2-7; 7 bases fit TRBD2. Per germline, CDR1 SGHTA and CDR2 FQGTGA. V shed 0 bases, J shed 3 bases, and the junction held 5 bases outside the gene matches. This CDR3 is 15 amino acids long.

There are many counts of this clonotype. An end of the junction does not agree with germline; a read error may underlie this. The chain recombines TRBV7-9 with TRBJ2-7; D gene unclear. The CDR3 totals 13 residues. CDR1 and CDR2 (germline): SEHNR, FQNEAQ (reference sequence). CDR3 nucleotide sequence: TGCGCCAGCAGCTTGGGCAGCGCCTACGAGCAGTACTTC. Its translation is CASSLGSAYEQYF. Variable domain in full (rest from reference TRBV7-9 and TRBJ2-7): DTGVSQNPRHKITKRGQNVTFRCDPISEHNRLYWYRQTLGQGPEFLTYFQNEAQLEKSRLLSDRFSAERPKGSFSTLEIQRTEQGDSAMYLCASSLGSAYEQYFGPGTRLTVT.

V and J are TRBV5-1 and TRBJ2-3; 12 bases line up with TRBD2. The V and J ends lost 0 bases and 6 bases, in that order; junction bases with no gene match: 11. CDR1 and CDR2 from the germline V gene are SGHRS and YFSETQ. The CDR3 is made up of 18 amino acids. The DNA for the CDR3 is TGCGCCAGCAGCTTGGGCCTGTTACCTGGACTAGCGGGGGATACGCAGTATTTT. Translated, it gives CASSLGLLPGLAGDTQYF.

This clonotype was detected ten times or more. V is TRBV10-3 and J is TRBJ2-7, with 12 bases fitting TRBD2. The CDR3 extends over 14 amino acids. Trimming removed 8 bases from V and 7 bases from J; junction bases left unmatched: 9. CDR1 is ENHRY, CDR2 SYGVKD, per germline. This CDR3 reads CAIGWTSGIGEQYF. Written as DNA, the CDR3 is TGTGCCATCGGTTGGACTAGCGGGATAGGTGAGCAGTACTTC.

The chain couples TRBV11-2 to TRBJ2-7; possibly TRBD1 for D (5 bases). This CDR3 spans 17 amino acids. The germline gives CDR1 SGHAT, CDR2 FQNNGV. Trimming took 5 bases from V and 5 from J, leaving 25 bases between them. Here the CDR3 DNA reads TGTGCCAGCAGCCCACCCCAGGGAAGTTCAAGGGCCGACGAGCAGTACTTC. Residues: CASSPPQGSSRADEQYF.

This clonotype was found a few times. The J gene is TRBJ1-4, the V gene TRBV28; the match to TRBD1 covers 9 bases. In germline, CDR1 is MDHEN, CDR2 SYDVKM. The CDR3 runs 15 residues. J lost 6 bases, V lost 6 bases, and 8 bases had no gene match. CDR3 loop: CASSRPGQGDEKLFF. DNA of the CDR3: TGTGCCAGCAGCCGCCCGGGACAGGGAGATGAAAAACTGTTTTTT.

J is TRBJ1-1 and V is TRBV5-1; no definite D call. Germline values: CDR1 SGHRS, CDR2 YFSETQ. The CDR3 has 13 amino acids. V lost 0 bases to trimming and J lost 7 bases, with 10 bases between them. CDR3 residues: CASSLASSFEAFF. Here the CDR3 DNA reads TGCGCCAGCAGCTTGGCATCCAGCTTTGAAGCTTTCTTT.

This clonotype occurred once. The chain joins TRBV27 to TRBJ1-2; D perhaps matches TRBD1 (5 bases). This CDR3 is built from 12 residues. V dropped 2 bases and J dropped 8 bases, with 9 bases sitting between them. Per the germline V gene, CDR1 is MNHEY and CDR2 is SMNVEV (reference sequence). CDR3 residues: CASSLPGKGYTF. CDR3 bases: TGTGCCAGCAGTTTACCAGGGAAAGGCTACACCTTC.

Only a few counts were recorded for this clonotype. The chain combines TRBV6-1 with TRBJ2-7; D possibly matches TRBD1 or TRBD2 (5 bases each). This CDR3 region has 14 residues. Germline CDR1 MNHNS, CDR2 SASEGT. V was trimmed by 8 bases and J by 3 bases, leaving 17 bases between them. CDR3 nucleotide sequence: TGTGCCAGCCGCCCCGGGTGGGGGTTCTACGAGCAGTACTTC. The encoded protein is CASRPGWGFYEQYF.

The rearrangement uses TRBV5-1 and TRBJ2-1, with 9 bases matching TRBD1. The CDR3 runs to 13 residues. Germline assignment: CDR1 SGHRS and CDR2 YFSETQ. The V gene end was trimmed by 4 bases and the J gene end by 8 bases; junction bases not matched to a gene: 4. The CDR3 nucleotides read TGCGCCAGCAGCGGGACAGGGCCCCATGAGCAGTTCTTC. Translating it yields CASSGTGPHEQFF.

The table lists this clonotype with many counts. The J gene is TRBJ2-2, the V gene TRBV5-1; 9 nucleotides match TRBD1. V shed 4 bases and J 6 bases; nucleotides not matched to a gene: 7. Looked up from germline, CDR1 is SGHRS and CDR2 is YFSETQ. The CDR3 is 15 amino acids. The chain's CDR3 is CASSRIRQGAGELFF. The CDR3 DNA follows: TGCGCCAGCAGCAGGATTCGACAGGGGGCCGGGGAGCTGTTTTTT. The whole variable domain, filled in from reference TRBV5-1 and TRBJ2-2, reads KAGVTQTPRYLIKTRGQQVTLSCSPISGHRSVSWYQQTPGQGLQFLFEYFSETQRNKGNFPGRFSGRQFSNSRSEMNVSTLELGDSALYLCASSRIRQGAGELFFGEGSRLTVL.

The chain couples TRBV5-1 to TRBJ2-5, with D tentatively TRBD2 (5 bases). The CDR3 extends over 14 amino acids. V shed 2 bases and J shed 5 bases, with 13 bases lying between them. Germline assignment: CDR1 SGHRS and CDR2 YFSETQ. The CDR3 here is CASSFHGEMETQYF. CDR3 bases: TGCGCCAGCAGCTTCCACGGGGAGATGGAGACCCAGTACTTC.

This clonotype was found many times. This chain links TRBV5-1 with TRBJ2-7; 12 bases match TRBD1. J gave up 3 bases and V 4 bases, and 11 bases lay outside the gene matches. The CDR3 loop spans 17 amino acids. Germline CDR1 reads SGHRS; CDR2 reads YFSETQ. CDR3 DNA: TGCGCCAGCAGCGTGGGACAGGGGGCGATTTCCTACTACGAGCAGTACTTC. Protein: CASSVGQGAISYYEQYF. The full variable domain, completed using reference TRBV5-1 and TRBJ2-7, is KAGVTQTPRYLIKTRGQQVTLSCSPISGHRSVSWYQQTPGQGLQFLFEYFSETQRNKGNFPGRFSGRQFSNSRSEMNVSTLELGDSALYLCASSVGQGAISYYEQYFGPGTRLTVT.

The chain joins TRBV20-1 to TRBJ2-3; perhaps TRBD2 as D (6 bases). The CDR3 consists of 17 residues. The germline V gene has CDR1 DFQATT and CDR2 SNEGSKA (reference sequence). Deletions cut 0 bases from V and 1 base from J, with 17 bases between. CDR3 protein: CSARDRLEAGGTDTQYF. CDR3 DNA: TGCAGTGCTAGAGATCGGTTGGAAGCGGGTGGCACAGATACGCAGTATTTT.

CDR3 coding DNA: TGTGCCACCAGTGCCGAGCCGGGACTAGCGGGACGCAATGAGCAGTTCTTC. Translation: CATSAEPGLAGRNEQFF. The V call is TRBV24-1, the J call TRBJ2-1; TRBD2 matches at 13 bases. CDR1 is KGHDR, CDR2 SFDVKD, per germline. J was trimmed by 6 bases and V by 5 bases; bases with no gene match: 9. This CDR3 is built from 17 residues.

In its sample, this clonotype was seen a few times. The CDR3 reads CASSVVVTHLNEQFF. In DNA form, the CDR3 reads TGTGCCAGCAGCGTAGTGGTTACGCACTTAAATGAGCAGTTCTTC. The rearrangement uses TRBV9 and TRBJ2-1; D remains ambiguous. This CDR3 region has 15 residues. Between the trimmed V and J ends, which lost 0 bases and 7 bases, there was a span of 14 bases. From germline, CDR1 is SGDLS and CDR2 YYNGEE.

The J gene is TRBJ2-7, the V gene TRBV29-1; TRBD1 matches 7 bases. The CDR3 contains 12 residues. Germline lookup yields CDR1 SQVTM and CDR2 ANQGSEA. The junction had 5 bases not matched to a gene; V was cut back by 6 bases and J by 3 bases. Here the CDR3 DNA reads TGCAGCGTAGGACAGGAGATCTACGAGCAGTACTTC. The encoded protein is CSVGQEIYEQYF.

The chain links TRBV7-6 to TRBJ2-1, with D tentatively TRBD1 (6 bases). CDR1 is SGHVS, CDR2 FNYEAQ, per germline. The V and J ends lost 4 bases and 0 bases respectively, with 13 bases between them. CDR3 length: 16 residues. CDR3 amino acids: CASSSWGQGSYNEQFF. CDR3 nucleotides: TGTGCCAGCAGCTCCTGGGGGCAGGGCTCCTACAATGAGCAGTTCTTC. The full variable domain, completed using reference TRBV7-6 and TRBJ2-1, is GAGVSQSPRYKVTKRGQDVALRCDPISGHVSLYWYRQALGQGPEFLTYFNYEAQQDKSGLPNDRFSAERPEGSISTLTIQRTEQRDSAMYRCASSSWGQGSYNEQFFGPGTRLTVL.

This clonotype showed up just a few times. The CDR3 DNA sequence: TGTGCCAGCAGCCGGTTGAGAGCTAACACCGGGGAGCTGTTTTTT. Translating it yields CASSRLRANTGELFF. The rearrangement uses TRBV27 and TRBJ2-2; D is uncertain. Per the germline V gene, CDR1 is MNHEY and CDR2 is SMNVEV (reference sequence). This CDR3 comprises 15 residues. V was trimmed by 6 bases and J by 2 bases, leaving 13 bases between them.

The CDR3 here is CASSSPKRGKNIQYF. In nucleotides, the CDR3 is TGTGCCAGCAGTTCCCCGAAGCGGGGGAAAAACATTCAGTACTTC. This chain connects TRBV6-5 to TRBJ2-4; 8 bases map to TRBD2. The CDR3 runs to 15 residues. J was trimmed by 4 bases and V by 4 bases; bases with no gene match: 6. Germline assignment: CDR1 MNHEY and CDR2 SVGAGI.

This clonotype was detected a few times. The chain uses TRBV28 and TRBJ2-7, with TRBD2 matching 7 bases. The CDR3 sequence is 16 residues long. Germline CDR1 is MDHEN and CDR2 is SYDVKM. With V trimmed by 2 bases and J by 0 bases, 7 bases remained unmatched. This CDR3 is CASSLKLAVFSYEQYF. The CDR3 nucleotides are TGTGCCAGCAGTTTAAAGCTAGCGGTTTTCTCCTACGAGCAGTACTTC.

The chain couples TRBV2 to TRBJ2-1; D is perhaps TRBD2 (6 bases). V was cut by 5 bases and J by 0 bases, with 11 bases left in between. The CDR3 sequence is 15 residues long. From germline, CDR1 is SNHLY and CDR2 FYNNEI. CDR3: CASSLGSISYNEQFF. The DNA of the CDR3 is TGTGCCAGCAGTCTCGGGAGTATCTCCTACAATGAGCAGTTCTTC.

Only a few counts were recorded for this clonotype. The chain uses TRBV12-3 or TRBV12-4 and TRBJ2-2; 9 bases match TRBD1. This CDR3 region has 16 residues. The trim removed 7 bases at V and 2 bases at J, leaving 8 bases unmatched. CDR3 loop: CASIETGGFNTGELFF. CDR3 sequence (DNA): TGTGCCAGCATCGAGACAGGGGGGTTCAACACCGGGGAGCTGTTTTTT.

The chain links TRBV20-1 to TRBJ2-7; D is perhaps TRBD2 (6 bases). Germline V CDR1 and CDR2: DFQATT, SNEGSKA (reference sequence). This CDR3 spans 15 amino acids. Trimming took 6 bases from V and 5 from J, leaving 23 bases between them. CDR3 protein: CSATPSVSGRNEQYF. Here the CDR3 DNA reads TGCAGTGCCACTCCTTCCGTATCTGGGAGGAACGAGCAGTACTTC.

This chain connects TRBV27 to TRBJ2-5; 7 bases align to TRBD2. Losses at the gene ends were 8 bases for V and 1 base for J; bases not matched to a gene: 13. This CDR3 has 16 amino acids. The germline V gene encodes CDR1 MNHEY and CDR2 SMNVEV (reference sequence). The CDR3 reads CASQERDGSFQETQYF. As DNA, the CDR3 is TGTGCCAGCCAAGAGCGGGACGGCTCCTTCCAAGAGACCCAGTACTTC.